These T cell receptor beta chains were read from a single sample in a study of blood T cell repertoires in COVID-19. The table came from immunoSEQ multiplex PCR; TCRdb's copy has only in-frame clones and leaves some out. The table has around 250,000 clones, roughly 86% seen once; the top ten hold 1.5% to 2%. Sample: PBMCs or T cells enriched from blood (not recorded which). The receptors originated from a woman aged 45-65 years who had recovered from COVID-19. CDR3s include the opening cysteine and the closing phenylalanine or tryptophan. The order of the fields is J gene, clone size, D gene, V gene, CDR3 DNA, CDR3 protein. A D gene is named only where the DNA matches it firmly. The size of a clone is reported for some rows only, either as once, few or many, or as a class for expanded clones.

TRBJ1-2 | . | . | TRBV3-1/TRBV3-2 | TGTGCCAGCAGCCAGGAATCAGGATTACTTAACTATGGCTACACCTTC | CASSQESGLLNYGYTF
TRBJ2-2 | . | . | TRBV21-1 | TGTGCCAGCAAGGAGGGCGTGAACACCGGGGAGCTGTTTTTT | CASKEGVNTGELFF
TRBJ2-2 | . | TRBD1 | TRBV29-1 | TGCAGCGTTGATGGCCACCGGGACAGCCAGGCCGGGGAGCTGTTTTTT | CSVDGHRDSQAGELFF
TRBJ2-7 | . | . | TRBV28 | TGTGCTAGCAGTTTCCCTTCGACGGGGAGACTGTACTTC | CASSFPSTGRLYF
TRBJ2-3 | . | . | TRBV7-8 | TGTGCCAGCAGCCCCAACGGGATCCTGAGCACAGATACGCAGTATTTT | CASSPNGILSTDTQYF
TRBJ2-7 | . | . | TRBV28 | TGTGCCAGCCACCCCCCGGGACCACGCCGGGAGGAGCAGTACTTC | CASHPPGPRREEQYF
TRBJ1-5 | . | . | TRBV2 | TGTGCCAGCAATTCTGGAATAGGGGCCTCTCAGCCCCAGCATTTT | CASNSGIGASQPQHF
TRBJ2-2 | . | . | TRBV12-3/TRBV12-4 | TGTGCCAGCAGACTTACCGGTACCGGGGAGCTGTTTTTT | CASRLTGTGELFF
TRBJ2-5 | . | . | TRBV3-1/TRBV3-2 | TGTGCCAGCAGCCTCGCCGGTTTTGCCCTCCAAGAGACCCAGTACTTC | CASSLAGFALQETQYF
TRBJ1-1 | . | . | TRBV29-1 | TGCATCATTAAAACAGGGACCCCTGAAGCTTTCTTT | CIIKTGTPEAFF
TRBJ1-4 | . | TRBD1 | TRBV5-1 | TGCGCCAGCAGTGGGGGGACAGGGATTGAAAAACTGTTTTTT | CASSGGTGIEKLFF
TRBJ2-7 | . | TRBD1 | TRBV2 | TGTGCCAGCAGTGACGGACAGGGTTACGAGCAGTACTTC | CASSDGQGYEQYF
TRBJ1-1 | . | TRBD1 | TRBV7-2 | TGTGCCAGCATTACTGACAGGGGGTGGACTGAAGCTTTCTTT | CASITDRGWTEAFF
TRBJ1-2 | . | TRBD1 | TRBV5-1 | TGCGCCAGCAGCCGAGGACAGGGCGGCTATGGCTACACCTTC | CASSRGQGGYGYTF
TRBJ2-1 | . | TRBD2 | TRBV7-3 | TGTGCCAGCAGCCCAATGGGACTAGCGGACTACAATGAGCAGTTCTTC | CASSPMGLADYNEQFF
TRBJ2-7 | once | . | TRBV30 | TGTGCCTGGAAACGCAACGGAGTCTACGAGCAGTACTTC | CAWKRNGVYEQYF
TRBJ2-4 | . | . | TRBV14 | TGTGCCAGCAGCCAAGATCTGGGAGGCATTCAGTACTTC | CASSQDLGGIQYF
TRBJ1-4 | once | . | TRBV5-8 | TGTGCCAGCAGCTTGGGGACAGCTGTTGCGACTAATGAAAAACTGTTTTTT | CASSLGTAVATNEKLFF
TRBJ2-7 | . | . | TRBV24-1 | TGTGCCACCAGTGATTCATACAACGAGCAGTACTTC | CATSDSYNEQYF
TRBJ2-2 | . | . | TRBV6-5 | TGTGCCAGCAGCCTTCCCGGAGCCGGGGAGCTGTTTTTT | CASSLPGAGELFF
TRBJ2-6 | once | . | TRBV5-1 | TGCGCCAGCAGCTTGGGCGCCGGGGCCAACGTCCTGACTTTC | CASSLGAGANVLTF
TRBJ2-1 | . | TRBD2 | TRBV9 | TGTGCCAGCAGCGTAGCGAGTAGCGGGAGTGTGCCCGGCTACAATGAGCAGTTCTTC | CASSVASSGSVPGYNEQFF
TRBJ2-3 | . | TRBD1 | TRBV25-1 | TGTGCCAGCAGTAAACAGGGGACAACCACAGATACGCAGTATTTT | CASSKQGTTTDTQYF
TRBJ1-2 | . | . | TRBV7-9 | TGTGCCAGCAGCTTAGGCGGGGGGGACTATGGCTACACCTTC | CASSLGGGDYGYTF
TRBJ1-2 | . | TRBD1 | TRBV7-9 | TGTGCCAGCAGCATGGGACAGGGGGCGGCCTATGGCTACACCTTC | CASSMGQGAAYGYTF
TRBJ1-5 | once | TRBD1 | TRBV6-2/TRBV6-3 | TGTGCCAGCAGTAATGGACAGGGCCAGCATTTT | CASSNGQGQHF
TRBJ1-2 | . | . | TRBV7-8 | TGTGCCAGCAGCTTAGCGGGCAGGGCGGATGGCTACACCTTC | CASSLAGRADGYTF
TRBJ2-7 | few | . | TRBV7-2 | TGTGCCAGCAGCTTAGGTGGTGGGAGGACCTACGAGCAGTACTTC | CASSLGGGRTYEQYF
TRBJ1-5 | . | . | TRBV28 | TGTGCCAGCAGCCAAGCTCCGGCGATGGGCCGGAAACAGCCCCAGCATTTT | CASSQAPAMGRKQPQHF
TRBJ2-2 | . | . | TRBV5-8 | TGTGCCAGCAGCTTGTCTGGCAGAAACACCGGGGAGCTGTTTTTT | CASSLSGRNTGELFF
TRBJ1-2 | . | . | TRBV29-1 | TGCAGCTTCCTGCAGGACAAATCAGATTCTAACTATGGCTACACCTTC | CSFLQDKSDSNYGYTF
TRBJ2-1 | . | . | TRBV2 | TGTGCCAGCAGTGATTTATTGAATGAGCAGTTCTTC | CASSDLLNEQFF
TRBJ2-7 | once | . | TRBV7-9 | TGTGCCAGCAGCTTAGCTACAGACGGGAGGCAGTACTTC | CASSLATDGRQYF
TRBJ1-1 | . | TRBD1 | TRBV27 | TGTGCCAGCACAAGAACGACAGGGAAGAACACTGAAGCTTTCTTT | CASTRTTGKNTEAFF
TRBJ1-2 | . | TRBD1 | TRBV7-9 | TGTGCCAGCAGCTTGCGAACAGGGGATGGCTACACCTTC | CASSLRTGDGYTF
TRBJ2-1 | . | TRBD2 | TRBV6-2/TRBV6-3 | TGTGCCAGCAGTCCCTTAGCGGGAGGCCCCTACAATGAGCAGTTCTTC | CASSPLAGGPYNEQFF
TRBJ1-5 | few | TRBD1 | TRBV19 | TGTGCCAGTAGAAAAGCGAACCCCCGGGACAGGGTGATCAATCAGCCCCAGCATTTT | CASRKANPRDRVINQPQHF
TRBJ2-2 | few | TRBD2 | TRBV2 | TGTGCCAGCAGTGACCGCGGGAGTAGGGCCGGGGAGCTGTTTTTT | CASSDRGSRAGELFF
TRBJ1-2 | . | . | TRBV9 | TGTGCCAGCAGCGATTTACAGAAAAACTATGGCTACACCTTC | CASSDLQKNYGYTF
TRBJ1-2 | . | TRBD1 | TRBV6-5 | TGTGCCAGCAGCCGCCCCGGACAGGGGGCGCATGGCTACACCTTC | CASSRPGQGAHGYTF
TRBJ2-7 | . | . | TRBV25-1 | TGTGCCAGCAGTCCAGGACAAACCGGGGGCTACGAGCAGTACTTC | CASSPGQTGGYEQYF
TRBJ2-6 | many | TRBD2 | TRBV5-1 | TGCGCCAGCAGCTCAGGACTAGCGGGAGGGTCTGGGGCCAACGTCCTGACTTTC | CASSSGLAGGSGANVLTF
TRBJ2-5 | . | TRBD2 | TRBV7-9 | TGTGCCAGCAGCGGCAAGGGACTAGCGGGAAGAGAGACCCAGTACTTC | CASSGKGLAGRETQYF
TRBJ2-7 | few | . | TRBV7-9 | TGTGCCAGCAGCTTAGGAGGAGCGGGCACAGGACGTGTCGAGCAGTACTTC | CASSLGGAGTGRVEQYF
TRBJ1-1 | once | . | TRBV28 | TGTGCCAGCAGCACCTCGCCCCAGCAGGCCACTGAAGCTTTCTTT | CASSTSPQQATEAFF
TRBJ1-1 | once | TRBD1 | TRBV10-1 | TGCGCCAGCAGTGAGTCGAACAGGGGGGCCGAGAACACTGAAGCTTTCTTT | CASSESNRGAENTEAFF